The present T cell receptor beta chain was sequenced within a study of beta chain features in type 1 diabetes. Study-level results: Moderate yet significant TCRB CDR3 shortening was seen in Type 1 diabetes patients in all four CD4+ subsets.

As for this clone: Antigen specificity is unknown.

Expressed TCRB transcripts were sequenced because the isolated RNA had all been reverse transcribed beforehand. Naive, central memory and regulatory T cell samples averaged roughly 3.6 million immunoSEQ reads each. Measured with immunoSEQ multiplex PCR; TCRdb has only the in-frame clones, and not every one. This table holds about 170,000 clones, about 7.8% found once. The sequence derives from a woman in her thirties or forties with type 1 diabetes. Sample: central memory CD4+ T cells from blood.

The CDR3 DNA sequence: TGTGCCATCAGTCGGACTAGCGGGGACCCTAGCACAGATACGCAGTATTTT. This translates into CAISRTSGDPSTDTQYF. This chain links TRBV10-3 with TRBJ2-3; TRBD2 matches at 12 bases. The CDR3 is 17 residues long. Trimming removed 5 bases from V and 0 bases from J; junction bases left unmatched: 6. CDR1 and CDR2 (germline): ENHRY, SYGVKD.